These 9 T cell receptor beta chains came from one sample sequenced in a study of T-cell reconstitution after alpha-beta-depleted transplantation in children. The TCRbeta library was prepared with unique molecular identifiers. TCRdb re-derived calls from the PCR reads in MiXCR, one entry per CDR3 protein. The data hold hundreds of thousands of distinct CDR3 sequences, with roughly 17% observed a single time. This sample comprised PBMCs, mostly from graft donor cells, obtained 360 days after TCRalphabeta/CD19-depleted stem cell transplant. The receptors were gathered from a boy younger than two who had a stem cell transplant for Wiskott-Aldrich syndrome, so the T cells may come from the graft donor.

The chain joins TRBV20-1 to TRBJ2-3; D is unresolved. Germline loops: CDR1 DFQATT, CDR2 SNEGSKA (reference sequence). CDR3 length: 16 amino acids. Trimming cost V 3 bases and J 0 bases, with 16 bases left between them. CDR3 nucleotide sequence: TGCAGTGCTAGGTTCCGAGCGATGGGTAGCACAGATACGCAGTATTTT. It codes for CSARFRAMGSTDTQYF.

This clonotype turned up a few times. CDR3 sequence (DNA): TGTGCCAGCAGTTTAAGTACAGGTTACAGTCCCCTCCACTTT. Its translation: CASSLSTGYSPLHF. The chain uses TRBV28 and TRBJ1-6; perhaps TRBD1 as D (5 bases). Germline V CDR1 and CDR2: MDHEN, SYDVKM. The length of the CDR3 is 14 residues. V gave up 2 bases and J gave up 13 bases, with 15 bases separating them. Full variable domain (missing parts from reference TRBV28 and TRBJ1-6): DVKVTQSSRYLVKRTGEKVFLECVQDMDHENMFWYRQDPGLGLRLIYFSYDVKMKEKGDIPEGYSVSREKKERFSLILESASTNQTSMYLCASSLSTGYSPLHFGNGTRLTVT.

The chain combines TRBV7-8 with TRBJ2-6; D remains unclear. This CDR3 is 15 amino acids long. Trimming took off 1 base at V and 0 bases at J, with 4 bases between the two ends. The germline V gene encodes CDR1 SGHVS and CDR2 FQNEAQ. CDR3: CASSLVISGANVLTF. The CDR3 DNA sequence: TGTGCCAGCAGCTTAGTGATCTCTGGGGCCAACGTCCTGACTTTC.

The sample holds a few counts of this clonotype. This chain links TRBV7-9 with TRBJ1-1; 7 bases line up with TRBD1. Germline lookup yields CDR1 SEHNR and CDR2 FQNEAQ (reference sequence). The CDR3 is made up of 14 amino acids. Trimming took 5 bases from V and 8 from J; bases not matched to a gene: 11. This CDR3 reads CASSPGQASGEAFF. The CDR3 region has the DNA TGTGCCAGCAGCCCAGGACAGGCCTCGGGGGAAGCTTTCTTT.

The V gene is TRBV5-1, the J gene TRBJ2-7; 12 bases agree with TRBD1. The CDR3 has 15 amino acids. The trim removed 4 bases at V and 5 bases at J, leaving 7 bases unmatched. CDR1 is SGHRS, CDR2 YFSETQ, per germline. The CDR3 region has the DNA TGCGCCAGCAGCACGGGGACAGGGGGCTTCAACGAGCAGTACTTC. Residues: CASSTGTGGFNEQYF.

The CDR3 region is CSASEGSSGANVLTF. Written as DNA, the CDR3 is TGCAGTGCTAGCGAGGGAAGCTCTGGGGCCAACGTCCTGACTTTC. The chain recombines TRBV20-1 with TRBJ2-6; D is possibly TRBD2 (5 bases). This CDR3 has 15 amino acids. V was pared by 3 bases and J by 0 bases, with 9 bases between. In germline, CDR1 is DFQATT, CDR2 SNEGSKA (reference sequence).

The V gene is TRBV28, the J gene TRBJ1-1; 8 bases agree with TRBD1. Germline CDR1 reads MDHEN; CDR2 reads SYDVKM. CDR3 length equals 18 residues. Trimming at V came to 4 bases and at J to 2 bases, leaving 15 bases not matched to a gene. This CDR3 reads CASSYLLLMDRENTEAFF. The CDR3 DNA sequence: TGTGCCAGCAGTTACCTACTTTTGATGGACAGGGAAAACACTGAAGCTTTCTTT.

The rearrangement joins TRBV20-1 to TRBJ2-3; 8 positions agree with TRBD2. The CDR3 length is 14 residues. The germline gives CDR1 DFQATT, CDR2 SNEGSKA (reference sequence). J gave up 1 base and V 6 bases, and 6 bases lay outside the gene matches. In DNA, the CDR3 is TGCAGTGCCACTCGGGGGGGTCGCACAGATACGCAGTATTTT. Its protein is CSATRGGRTDTQYF.

This clonotype was counted between two and nine times. CDR3 in DNA: TGCAGCGCTTGGAAGACAGGGGGCAACACTGAAGCTTTCTTT. This translates into CSAWKTGGNTEAFF. This sequence joins TRBV29-1 and TRBJ1-1, with 10 bases fitting TRBD1. With 7 bases clipped from V and 2 bases from J, the junction kept 7 bases outside the gene matches. The CDR3 consists of 14 residues. Germline V lookup: CDR1 SQVTM, CDR2 ANQGSEA.